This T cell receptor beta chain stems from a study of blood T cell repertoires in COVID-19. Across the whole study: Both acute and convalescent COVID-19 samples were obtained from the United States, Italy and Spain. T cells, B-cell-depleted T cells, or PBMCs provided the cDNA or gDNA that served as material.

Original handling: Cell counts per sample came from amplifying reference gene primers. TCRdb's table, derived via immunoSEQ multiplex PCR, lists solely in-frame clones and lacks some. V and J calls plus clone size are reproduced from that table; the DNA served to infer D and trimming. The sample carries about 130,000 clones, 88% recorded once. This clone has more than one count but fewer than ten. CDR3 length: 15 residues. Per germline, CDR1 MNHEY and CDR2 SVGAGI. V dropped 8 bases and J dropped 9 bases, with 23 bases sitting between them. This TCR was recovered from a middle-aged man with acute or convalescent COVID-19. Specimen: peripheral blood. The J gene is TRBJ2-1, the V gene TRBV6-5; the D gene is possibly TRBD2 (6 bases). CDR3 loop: CASGSGGNVVGEQFF. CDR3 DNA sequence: TGTGCCAGCGGGTCAGGCGGGAATGTGGTGGGTGAGCAGTTCTTC.